The source of this T cell receptor (beta chain) is a study of shared clonotypes between healthy human individuals. Only in-frame clones appear in the TCRdb table, and some are missing; sequencing was by immunoSEQ multiplex PCR. The data show roughly 490,000 clones, over 60% seen once. CDR1 is MNHEY and CDR2 is SMNVEV in the germline V gene (reference sequence). Between the trimmed V and J ends, which lost 0 bases and 2 bases, there was a span of 11 bases. The CDR3 runs 15 residues. Sequencing used PBMCs. The receptor's source is a woman aged 40-49 years in good health. Some clones in this sample may be carry-over from other donors' samples. The rearrangement joins TRBV27 to TRBJ2-7; maybe TRBD1 (5 bases). CDR3 loop: CASSLSIAQAYEQYF. CDR3 DNA sequence: TGTGCCAGCAGTTTATCTATAGCACAGGCCTACGAGCAGTACTTC.